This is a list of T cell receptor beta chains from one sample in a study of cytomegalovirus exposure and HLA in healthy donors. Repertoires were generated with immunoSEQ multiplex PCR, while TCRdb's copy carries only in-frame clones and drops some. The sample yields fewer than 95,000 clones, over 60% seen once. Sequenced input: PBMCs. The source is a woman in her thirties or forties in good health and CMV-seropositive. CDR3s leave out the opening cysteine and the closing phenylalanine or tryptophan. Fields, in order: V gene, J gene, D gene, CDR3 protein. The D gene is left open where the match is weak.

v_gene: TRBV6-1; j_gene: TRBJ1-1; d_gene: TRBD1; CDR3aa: ASSQDRGRFEAF
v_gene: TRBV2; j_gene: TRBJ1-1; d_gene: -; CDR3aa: ASSPRRVLGTEAF
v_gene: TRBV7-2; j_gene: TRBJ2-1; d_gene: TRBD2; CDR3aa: ASSSQSPSGRLGNEQF
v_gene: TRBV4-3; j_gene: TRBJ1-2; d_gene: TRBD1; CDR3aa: ASSQSGTDGYT
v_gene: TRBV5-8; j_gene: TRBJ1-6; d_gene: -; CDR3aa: ASSLSGGLPPLH
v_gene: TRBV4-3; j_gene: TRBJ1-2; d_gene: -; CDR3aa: ASSQDLPQGYYGYT
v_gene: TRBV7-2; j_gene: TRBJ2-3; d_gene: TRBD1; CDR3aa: ASSLAAATGGMYTQY
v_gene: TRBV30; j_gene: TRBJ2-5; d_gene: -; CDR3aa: AWSLRRASLQETQY
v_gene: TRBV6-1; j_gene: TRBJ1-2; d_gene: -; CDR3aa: ASSERWGEGYT
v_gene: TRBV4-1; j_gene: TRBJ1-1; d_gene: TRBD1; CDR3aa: ASSIAGTGGTEAF
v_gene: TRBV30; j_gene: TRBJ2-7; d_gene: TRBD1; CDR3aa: AWSLPGQGHEQY
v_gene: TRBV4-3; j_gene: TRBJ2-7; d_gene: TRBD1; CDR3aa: ASSQGVGQGSDEQY
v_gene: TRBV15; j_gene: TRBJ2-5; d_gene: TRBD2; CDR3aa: ATSRDPGGQETQY
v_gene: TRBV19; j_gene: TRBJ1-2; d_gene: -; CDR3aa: ASSTPYGYT
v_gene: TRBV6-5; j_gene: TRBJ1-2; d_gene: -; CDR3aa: ASSLGQDNVVYGYT
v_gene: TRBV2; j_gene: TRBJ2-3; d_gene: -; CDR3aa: ASSEMGAYRTDTQY
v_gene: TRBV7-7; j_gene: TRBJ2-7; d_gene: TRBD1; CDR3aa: ASSAGQGNYEQY
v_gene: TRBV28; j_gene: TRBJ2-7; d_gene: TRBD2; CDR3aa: ASSGATRGAYEQY
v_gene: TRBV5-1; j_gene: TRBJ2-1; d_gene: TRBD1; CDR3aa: ASSLGDRNHPF
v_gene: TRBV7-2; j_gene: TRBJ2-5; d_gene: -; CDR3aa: ASSPRGETQY
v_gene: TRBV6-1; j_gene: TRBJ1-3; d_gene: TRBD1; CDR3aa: ASRGQGVSGNTIY
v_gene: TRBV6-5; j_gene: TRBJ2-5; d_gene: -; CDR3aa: ASSYSAVVQETQY
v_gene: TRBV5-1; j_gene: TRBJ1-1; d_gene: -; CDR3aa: ASSPPTGGGTEAF
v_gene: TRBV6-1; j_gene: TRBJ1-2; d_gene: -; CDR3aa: ASSEEGVIGYT
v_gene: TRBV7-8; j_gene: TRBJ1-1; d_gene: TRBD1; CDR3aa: ASSPTGGQGASEAF
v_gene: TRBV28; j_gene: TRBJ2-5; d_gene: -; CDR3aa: ASSPRTAKQY
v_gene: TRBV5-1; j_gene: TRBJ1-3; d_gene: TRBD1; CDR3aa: ASSLVDRGPGNTIY
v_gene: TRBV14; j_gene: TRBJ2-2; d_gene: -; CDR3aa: ASSQVRTGELF
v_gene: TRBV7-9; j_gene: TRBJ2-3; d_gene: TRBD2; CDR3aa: ASSYPAGRDTQY
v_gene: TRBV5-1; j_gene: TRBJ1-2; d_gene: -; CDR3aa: ASSLMAGTNYGYT
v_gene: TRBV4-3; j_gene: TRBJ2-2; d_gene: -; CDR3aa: ASSQGRTAGELF
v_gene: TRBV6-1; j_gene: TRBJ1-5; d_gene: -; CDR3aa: ASSEQGPPFFYGNQPQH
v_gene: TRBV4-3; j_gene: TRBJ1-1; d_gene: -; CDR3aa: ASSQDGGPEAF
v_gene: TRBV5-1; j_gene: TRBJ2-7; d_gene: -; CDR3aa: ASSLAPTDIYEQY
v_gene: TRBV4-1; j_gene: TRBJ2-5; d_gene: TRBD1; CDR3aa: ASSQPKAAGGNQETQY
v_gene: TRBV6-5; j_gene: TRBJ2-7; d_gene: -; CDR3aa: ASSSPGTYEQY
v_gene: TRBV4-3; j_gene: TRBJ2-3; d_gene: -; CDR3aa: ASSQDGRAGPDTQY
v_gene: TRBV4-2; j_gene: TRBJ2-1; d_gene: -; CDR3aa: ASSQAGSYSYNEQF
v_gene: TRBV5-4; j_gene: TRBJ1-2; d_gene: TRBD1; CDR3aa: ASSSRGPYGYT
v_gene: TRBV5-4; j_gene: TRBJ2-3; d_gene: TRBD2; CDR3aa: ASSSGPGLAVTDTQY
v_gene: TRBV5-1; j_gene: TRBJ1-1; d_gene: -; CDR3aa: ASSLDLGEVNTEAF
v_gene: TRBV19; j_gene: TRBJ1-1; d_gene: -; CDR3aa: ASSMEGYTEAF
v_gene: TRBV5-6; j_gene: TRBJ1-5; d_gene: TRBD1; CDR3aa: ASSVTGATSNQPQH
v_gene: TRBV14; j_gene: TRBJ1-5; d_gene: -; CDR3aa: ASSLGASKPQH
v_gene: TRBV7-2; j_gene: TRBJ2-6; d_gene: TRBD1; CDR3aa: ASSQQGFGANVLT
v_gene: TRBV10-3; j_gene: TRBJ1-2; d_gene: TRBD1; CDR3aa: AISAGTGGGYGYT
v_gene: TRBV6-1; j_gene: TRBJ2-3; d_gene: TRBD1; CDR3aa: ASSAQGAGTDTQY
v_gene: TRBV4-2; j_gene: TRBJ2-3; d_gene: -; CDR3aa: ASSPVGIASYTQY
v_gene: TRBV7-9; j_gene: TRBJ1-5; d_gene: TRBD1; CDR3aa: ASSSGQVNQPQH
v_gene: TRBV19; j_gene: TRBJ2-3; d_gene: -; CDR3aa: ASSIPSSTDTQY
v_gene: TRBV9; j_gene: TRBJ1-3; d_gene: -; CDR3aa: ASSDGPGSSGNTIY
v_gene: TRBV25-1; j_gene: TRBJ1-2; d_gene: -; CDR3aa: ASNDGMYGYT
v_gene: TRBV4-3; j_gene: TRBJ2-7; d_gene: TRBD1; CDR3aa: ASSHGQGYEQY
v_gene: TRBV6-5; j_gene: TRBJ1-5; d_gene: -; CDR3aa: ASSSQQTNQPQH
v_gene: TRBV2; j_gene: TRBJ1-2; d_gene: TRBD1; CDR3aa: ASAVGTGEGYT